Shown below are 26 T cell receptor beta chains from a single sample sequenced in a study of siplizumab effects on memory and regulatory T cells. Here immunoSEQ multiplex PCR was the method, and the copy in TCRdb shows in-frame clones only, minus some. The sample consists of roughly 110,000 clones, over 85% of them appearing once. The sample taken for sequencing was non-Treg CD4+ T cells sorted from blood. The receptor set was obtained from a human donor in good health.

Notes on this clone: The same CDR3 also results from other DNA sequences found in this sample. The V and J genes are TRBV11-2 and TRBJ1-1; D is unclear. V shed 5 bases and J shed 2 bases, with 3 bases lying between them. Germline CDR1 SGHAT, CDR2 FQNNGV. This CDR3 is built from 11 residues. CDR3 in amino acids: CASSLNTEAFF. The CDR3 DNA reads TGTGCCAGCAGCCTAAACACTGAAGCTTTCTTT.

CDR3 amino acids: CASSLTVGTMETQYF. CDR3 sequence (DNA): TGTGCCAGCAGCTTAACAGTGGGGACCATGGAGACCCAGTACTTC. V is TRBV7-9 and J is TRBJ2-5, with D perhaps assigned TRBD1 or TRBD2 (5 bases each). The CDR3 is made up of 15 amino acids. Germline CDR1 reads SEHNR; CDR2 reads FQNEAQ (reference sequence). V was clipped by 2 bases and J by 5 bases, with 15 bases between them.

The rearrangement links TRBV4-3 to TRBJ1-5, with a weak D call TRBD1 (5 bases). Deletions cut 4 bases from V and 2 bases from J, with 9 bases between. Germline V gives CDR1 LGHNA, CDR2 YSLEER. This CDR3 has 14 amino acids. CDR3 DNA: TGCGCCAGCAGCCTATCGACAGGCAATCAGCCCCAGCATTTT. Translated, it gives CASSLSTGNQPQHF.

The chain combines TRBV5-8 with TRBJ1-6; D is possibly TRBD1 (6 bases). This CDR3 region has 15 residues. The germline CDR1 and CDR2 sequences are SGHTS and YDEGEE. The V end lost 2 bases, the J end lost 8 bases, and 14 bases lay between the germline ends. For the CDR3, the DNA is TGTGCCAGCAGCTTACAGGGAGGAGTATATTCACCCCTCCACTTT. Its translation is CASSLQGGVYSPLHF.

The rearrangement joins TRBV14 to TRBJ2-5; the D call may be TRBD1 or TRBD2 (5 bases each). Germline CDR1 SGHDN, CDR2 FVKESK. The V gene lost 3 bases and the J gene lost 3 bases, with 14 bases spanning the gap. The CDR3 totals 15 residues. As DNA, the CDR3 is TGTGCCAGCAGCCAGCAGGGAGAGAAGAAAGAGACCCAGTACTTC. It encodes CASSQQGEKKETQYF.

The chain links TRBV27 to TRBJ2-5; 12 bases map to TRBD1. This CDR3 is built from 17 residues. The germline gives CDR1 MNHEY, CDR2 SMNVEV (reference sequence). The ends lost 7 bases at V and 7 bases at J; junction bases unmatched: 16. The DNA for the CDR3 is TGTGCCAGCAAACCGGGACAGGGGGCGAACGAAAGAAGGACCCAGTACTTC. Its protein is CASKPGQGANERRTQYF.

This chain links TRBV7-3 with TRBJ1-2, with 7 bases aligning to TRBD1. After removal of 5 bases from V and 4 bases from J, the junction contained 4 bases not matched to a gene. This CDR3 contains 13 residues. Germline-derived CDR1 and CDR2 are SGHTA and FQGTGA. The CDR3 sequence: CASSPTGIYGYTF. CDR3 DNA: TGTGCCAGCAGCCCGACAGGGATCTATGGCTACACCTTC. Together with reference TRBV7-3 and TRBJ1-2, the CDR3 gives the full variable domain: GAGVSQTPSNKVTEKGKYVELRCDPISGHTALYWYRQSLGQGPEFLIYFQGTGAADDSGLPNDRFFAVRPEGSVSTLKIQRTERGDSAVYLCASSPTGIYGYTFGSGTRLTVV.

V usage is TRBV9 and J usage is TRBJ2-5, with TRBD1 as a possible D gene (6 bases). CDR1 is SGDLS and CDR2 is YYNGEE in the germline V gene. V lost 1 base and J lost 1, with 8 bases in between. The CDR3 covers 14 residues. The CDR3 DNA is TGTGCCAGCAGCGTATTGGGGGCCCAAGAGACCCAGTACTTC. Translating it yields CASSVLGAQETQYF.

The CDR3 sequence: CSGGVEGAYEQYF. CDR3 bases: TGCAGCGGAGGTGTCGAGGGAGCCTACGAGCAGTACTTC. The rearrangement uses TRBV29-1 and TRBJ2-7; perhaps TRBD2 as D (5 bases). CDR1 is SQVTM and CDR2 is ANQGSEA in the germline V gene. This CDR3 comprises 13 residues. The V end was cut by 7 bases, the J end by 2 bases, with 15 bases between.

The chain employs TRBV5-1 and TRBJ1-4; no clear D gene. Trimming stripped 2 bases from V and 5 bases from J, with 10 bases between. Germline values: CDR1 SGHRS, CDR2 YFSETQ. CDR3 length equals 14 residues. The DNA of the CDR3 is TGCGCCAGCAGCTTACCGACTGTAAATGAAAAACTGTTTTTT. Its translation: CASSLPTVNEKLFF.

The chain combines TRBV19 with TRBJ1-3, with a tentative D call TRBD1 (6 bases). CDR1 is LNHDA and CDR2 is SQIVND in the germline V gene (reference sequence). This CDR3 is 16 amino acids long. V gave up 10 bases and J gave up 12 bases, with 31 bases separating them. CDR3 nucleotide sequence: TGTGCCACGAGGGCCAACACCGGGACACGGGGTATGGGCATATATTTT. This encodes CATRANTGTRGMGIYF.

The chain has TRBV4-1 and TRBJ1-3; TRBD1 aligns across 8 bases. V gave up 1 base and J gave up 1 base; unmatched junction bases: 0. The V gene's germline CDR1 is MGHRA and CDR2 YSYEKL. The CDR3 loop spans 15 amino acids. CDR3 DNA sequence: TGCGCCAGCAGCCAAGGGACAGGGTCTGGAAACACCATATATTTT. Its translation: CASSQGTGSGNTIYF.

CDR3 sequence reads: CASRGASLSNQPQHF. The CDR3 DNA follows: TGTGCCAGCAGGGGGGCAAGTCTTAGCAATCAGCCCCAGCATTTT. The V gene is TRBV28, the J gene TRBJ1-5, with a possible D match to TRBD1 (6 bases). CDR1 and CDR2 from the germline V gene are MDHEN and SYDVKM. This CDR3 has 15 residues. The V end was cut by 6 bases, the J end by 0 bases, with 12 bases between.

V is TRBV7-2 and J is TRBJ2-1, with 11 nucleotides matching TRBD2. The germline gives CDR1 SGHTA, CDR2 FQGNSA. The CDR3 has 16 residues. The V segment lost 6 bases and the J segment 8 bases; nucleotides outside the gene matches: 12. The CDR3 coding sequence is TGTGCCAGCAGTTTGGTAACCGGACTAGCGGGCCATGAGCAGTTCTTC. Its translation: CASSLVTGLAGHEQFF.

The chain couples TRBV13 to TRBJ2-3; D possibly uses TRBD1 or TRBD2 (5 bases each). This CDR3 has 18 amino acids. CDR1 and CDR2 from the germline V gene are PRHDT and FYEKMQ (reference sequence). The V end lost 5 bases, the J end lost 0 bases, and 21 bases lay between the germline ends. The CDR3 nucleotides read TGTGCCAGCAGCCCCAACCCAAGCGGCTACAGGAGCACAGATACGCAGTATTTT. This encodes CASSPNPSGYRSTDTQYF.

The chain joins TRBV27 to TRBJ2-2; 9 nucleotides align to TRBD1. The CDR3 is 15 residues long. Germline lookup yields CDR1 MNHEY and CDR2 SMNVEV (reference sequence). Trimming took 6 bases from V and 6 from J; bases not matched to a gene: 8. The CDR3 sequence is CASRLPGQGPGELFF. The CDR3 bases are TGTGCCAGCAGACTCCCGGGACAGGGCCCCGGGGAGCTGTTTTTT.

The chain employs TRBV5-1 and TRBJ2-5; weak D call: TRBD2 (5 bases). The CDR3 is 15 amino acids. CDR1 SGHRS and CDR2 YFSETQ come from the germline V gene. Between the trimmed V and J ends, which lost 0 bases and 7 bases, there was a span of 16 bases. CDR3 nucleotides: TGCGCCAGCAGCTTGGATTCGACGGGGTTGGCGACCCAGTACTTC. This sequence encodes CASSLDSTGLATQYF.

The DNA for the CDR3 is TGTGCCAGCAGCCCTACAGGGTTCTCTGGAAACACCATATATTTT. Translating gives CASSPTGFSGNTIYF. This chain connects TRBV25-1 to TRBJ1-3; TRBD1 is a possible D gene (6 bases). CDR1 and CDR2 from the germline V gene are MGHDK and SYGVNS. V was trimmed by 6 bases and J by 0 bases, leaving 12 bases between them. CDR3 length: 15 residues.

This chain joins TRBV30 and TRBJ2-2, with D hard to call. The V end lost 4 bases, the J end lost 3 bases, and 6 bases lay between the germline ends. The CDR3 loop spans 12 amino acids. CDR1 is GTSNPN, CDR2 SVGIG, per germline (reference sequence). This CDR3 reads CAWKFHTGELFF. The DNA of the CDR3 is TGTGCCTGGAAGTTCCACACCGGGGAGCTGTTTTTT.

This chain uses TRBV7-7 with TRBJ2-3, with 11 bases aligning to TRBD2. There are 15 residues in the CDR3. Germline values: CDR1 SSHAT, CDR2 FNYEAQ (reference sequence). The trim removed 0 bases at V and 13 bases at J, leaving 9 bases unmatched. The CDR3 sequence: CASSLAPSGGIPEYF. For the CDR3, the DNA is TGTGCCAGCAGCTTAGCCCCTAGCGGGGGGATCCCGGAGTATTTT.

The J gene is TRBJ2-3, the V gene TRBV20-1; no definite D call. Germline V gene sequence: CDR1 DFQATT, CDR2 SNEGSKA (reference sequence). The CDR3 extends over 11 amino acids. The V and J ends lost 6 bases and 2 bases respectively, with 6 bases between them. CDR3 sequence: CSAEYTDTQYF. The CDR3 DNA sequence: TGCAGTGCCGAGTACACAGATACGCAGTATTTT.

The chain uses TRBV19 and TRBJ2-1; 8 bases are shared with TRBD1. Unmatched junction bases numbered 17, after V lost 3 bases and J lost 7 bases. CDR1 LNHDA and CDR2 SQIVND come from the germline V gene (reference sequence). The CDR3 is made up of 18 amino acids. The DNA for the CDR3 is TGTGCCAGTAGTATTAAAATTGTTCAGGGGACAGGAGGGAATGAGCAGTTCTTC. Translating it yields CASSIKIVQGTGGNEQFF.

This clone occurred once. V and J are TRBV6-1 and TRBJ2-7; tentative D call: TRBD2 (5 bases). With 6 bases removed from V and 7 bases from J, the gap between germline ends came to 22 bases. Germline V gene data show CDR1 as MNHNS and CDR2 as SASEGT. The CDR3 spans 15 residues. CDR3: CASREQRTAEWEQYF. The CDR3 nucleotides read TGTGCCAGCAGGGAGCAGCGGACCGCCGAGTGGGAGCAGTACTTC.

The CDR3 bases are TGTGCTAGTGGTTTGGTACGAGGAGGGGGGCTATTAGGCAGGGGTATTAATCAGCCCCAGCATTTT. Protein product: CASGLVRGGGLLGRGINQPQHF. This chain links TRBV12-5 with TRBJ1-5, with a weak D call TRBD1 (6 bases). Trimming removed 0 bases at V and 4 bases at J, with 31 bases between. The CDR3 has 22 amino acids. Germline V lookup: CDR1 LGHNT, CDR2 FRNRAP.

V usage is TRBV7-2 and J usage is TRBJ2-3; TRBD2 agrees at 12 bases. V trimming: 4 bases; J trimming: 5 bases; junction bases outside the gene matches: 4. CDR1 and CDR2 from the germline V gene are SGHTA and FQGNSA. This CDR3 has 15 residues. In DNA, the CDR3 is TGTGCCAGCAGCTCCCTAGCGGGGGGGCAAGATACGCAGTATTTT. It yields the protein CASSSLAGGQDTQYF. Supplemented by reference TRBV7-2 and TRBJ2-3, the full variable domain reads GAGVSQSPSNKVTEKGKDVELRCDPISGHTALYWYRQSLGQGLEFLIYFQGNSAPDKSGLPSDRFSAERTGGSVSTLTIQRTQQEDSAVYLCASSSLAGGQDTQYFGPGTRLTVL.

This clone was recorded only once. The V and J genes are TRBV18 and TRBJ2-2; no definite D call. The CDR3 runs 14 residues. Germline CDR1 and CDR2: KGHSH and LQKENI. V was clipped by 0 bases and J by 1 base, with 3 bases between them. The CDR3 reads CASSPPQNTGELFF. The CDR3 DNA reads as TGTGCCAGCTCACCACCACAGAACACCGGGGAGCTGTTTTTT.